The 15 T cell receptor beta chains below all came from one sample that was sequenced in a study of PD-L1 blockade in urothelial cancer. Regarding time point: pretreatment peripheral blood. The data were produced by immunoSEQ multiplex PCR, yet TCRdb's version contains in-frame clones alone and is incomplete. This table holds around 130,000 clones, 84% found once. Sequencing used PBMCs, obtained around atezolizumab (anti-PD-L1) treatment. The receptors were sampled from a man aged 45-65 years with urothelial cancer.

The rearrangement joins TRBV30 to TRBJ2-3; 12 nucleotides match TRBD2. The junction had 4 bases not matched to a gene; V was cut back by 4 bases and J by 8 bases. CDR1 GTSNPN and CDR2 SVGIG come from the germline V gene (reference sequence). The CDR3 consists of 13 residues. The CDR3 is CAWKTSGSSTQYF. CDR3 DNA: TGTGCCTGGAAGACTAGCGGGAGTAGTACGCAGTATTTT.

V and J are TRBV19 and TRBJ2-1; 13 nucleotides line up with TRBD2. Trimming removed 4 bases from V and 6 bases from J; junction bases left unmatched: 3. This CDR3 is built from 15 residues. Germline CDR1 LNHDA, CDR2 SQIVND (reference sequence). The CDR3 region is CASSTGTSGTNEQFF. The CDR3 DNA follows: TGTGCCAGTAGTACCGGGACTAGCGGGACCAATGAGCAGTTCTTC.

The chain has TRBV28 and TRBJ1-2; D gene unclear. The length of the CDR3 is 17 residues. Trimming pared 1 base from V and 9 bases from J, leaving 24 bases between. Germline CDR1 and CDR2: MDHEN and SYDVKM. CDR3 DNA sequence: TGTGCCAGCAGTTTATTTGGCGCCCTTCGGGCGGAGGATAGCTACACCTTC. It encodes CASSLFGALRAEDSYTF.

This chain joins TRBV6-5 and TRBJ2-5; tentatively, D is TRBD2 (5 bases). The CDR3 spans 15 residues. V lost 6 bases and J lost 7, with 21 bases in between. Germline CDR1 and CDR2: MNHEY and SVGAGI. CDR3 amino acids: CASSPNSARGGTQYF. CDR3 coding DNA: TGTGCCAGCAGCCCAAATAGCGCGAGAGGCGGGACCCAGTACTTC.

The chain couples TRBV28 to TRBJ2-5; 9 bases map to TRBD1. This CDR3 comprises 14 residues. CDR1 and CDR2 from the germline V gene are MDHEN and SYDVKM. With V trimmed by 6 bases and J by 4 bases, 6 bases remained unmatched. CDR3 region: CASSNGQGRETQYF. As DNA, the CDR3 is TGTGCCAGCAGCAATGGACAGGGGAGAGAGACCCAGTACTTC.

Concerning this clone itself: This sample also contains other DNA sequences that code for the same CDR3. The V and J genes are TRBV11-3 and TRBJ2-3; 10 nucleotides match TRBD2. The CDR3 is 16 amino acids. Germline CDR1 is SGHNT and CDR2 is YENEEA. The V and J ends lost 2 bases and 3 bases, in that order; junction bases with no gene match: 5. In DNA form, the CDR3 reads TGTGCCAGCAGCTTAACTAGCGGGAAGGGAACAGATACGCAGTATTTT. This sequence encodes CASSLTSGKGTDTQYF.

This clone was detected a few times. The chain carries TRBV7-3 and TRBJ2-2; a weak D match, TRBD2 (5 bases). CDR1 SGHTA and CDR2 FQGTGA come from the germline V gene. The CDR3 consists of 16 residues. The V gene lost 4 bases and the J gene lost 2 bases, with 14 bases spanning the gap. The CDR3 region has the DNA TGTGCCAGCAGCTCGCAGATAGCGAGAAACACCGGGGAGCTGTTTTTT. This encodes CASSSQIARNTGELFF. Based on the CDR3 plus reference TRBV7-3 and TRBJ2-2, the full variable domain is GAGVSQTPSNKVTEKGKYVELRCDPISGHTALYWYRQSLGQGPEFLIYFQGTGAADDSGLPNDRFFAVRPEGSVSTLKIQRTERGDSAVYLCASSSQIARNTGELFFGEGSRLTVL.

This clone was detected once. The chain recombines TRBV7-3 with TRBJ2-1; 7 bases are shared with TRBD2. This CDR3 is built from 15 residues. V shed 4 bases, J shed 2 bases, and the junction held 5 bases outside the gene matches. Germline lookup yields CDR1 SGHTA and CDR2 FQGTGA. CDR3 sequence: CASSSTSETYNEQFF. The CDR3, as DNA: TGTGCCAGCAGCTCAACTAGCGAAACCTACAATGAGCAGTTCTTC.

The chain couples TRBV28 to TRBJ2-7; 8 nucleotides match TRBD2. Germline assignment: CDR1 MDHEN and CDR2 SYDVKM. This CDR3 comprises 18 residues. The J segment lost 2 bases and the V segment lost 6 bases, leaving 18 bases of the junction unmatched. This CDR3 is CASSHLGGGSGSPYEQYF. The CDR3 DNA reads TGTGCCAGCAGCCACCTAGGGGGAGGGAGCGGGAGTCCCTACGAGCAGTACTTC.

The CDR3 region has the DNA TGTGCCAGCAGTTATTCAAGACAGGGTCACGAGCAGTACTTC. Translated, it gives CASSYSRQGHEQYF. The chain links TRBV6-6 to TRBJ2-7, with 7 nucleotides matching TRBD1. The J segment lost 5 bases and the V segment lost 3 bases, leaving 7 bases of the junction unmatched. Germline V gene data show CDR1 as MNHNY and CDR2 as SVGAGI (reference sequence). The CDR3 consists of 14 residues.

This clone was observed a handful of times. The chain links TRBV15 to TRBJ1-5; weak D call: TRBD1 (6 bases). V gave up 0 bases and J gave up 3 bases, with 15 bases separating them. CDR3 length: 17 residues. The germline CDR1 and CDR2 sequences are LNHNV and YYDKDF (reference sequence). CDR3 sequence (DNA): TGTGCCACCAGCAGAGATCAGGGGACGGGCTCCAATCAGCCCCAGCATTTT. Translating gives CATSRDQGTGSNQPQHF.

The V call is TRBV28, the J call TRBJ2-3; D is undetermined. With 5 bases removed from V and 5 bases from J, the gap between germline ends came to 11 bases. CDR3 length equals 13 residues. Germline V gene data show CDR1 as MDHEN and CDR2 as SYDVKM. In DNA form, the CDR3 reads TGTGCCAGCAGTCGGCCCTACAGAGATACGCAGTATTTT. It specifies CASSRPYRDTQYF.

V usage is TRBV2 and J usage is TRBJ1-2; the match to TRBD1 covers 10 bases. The CDR3 length is 16 residues. V was pared by 6 bases and J by 0 bases, with 7 bases of the junction left unmatched. The germline gives CDR1 SNHLY, CDR2 FYNNEI. The CDR3 sequence is CASSSDRGRANYGYTF. CDR3 in DNA: TGTGCCAGCAGCTCCGACAGGGGGCGAGCTAACTATGGCTACACCTTC. Combining the CDR3 with reference TRBV2 and TRBJ1-2 gives the whole variable domain EPEVTQTPSHQVTQMGQEVILRCVPISNHLYFYWYRQILGQKVEFLVSFYNNEISEKSEIFDDQFSVERPDGSNFTLKIRSTKLEDSAMYFCASSSDRGRANYGYTFGSGTRLTVV.

This clone showed up just a few times. This chain joins TRBV6-1 and TRBJ2-3; TRBD2 matches at 12 bases. Trimming cost V 2 bases and J 4 bases; bases outside gene matches: 1. This CDR3 region has 15 residues. In germline, CDR1 is MNHNS, CDR2 SASEGT. The CDR3 here is CASSELAGGPDTQYF. The CDR3, as DNA: TGTGCCAGCAGTGAACTAGCGGGAGGGCCAGATACGCAGTATTTT.

This clone appeared a single time. The rearrangement uses TRBV19 and TRBJ2-5; TRBD2 matches at 12 bases. CDR1 and CDR2 from the germline V gene are LNHDA and SQIVND (reference sequence). The CDR3 has 18 amino acids. The V gene end was trimmed by 3 bases and the J gene end by 5 bases; junction bases not matched to a gene: 13. The CDR3 protein is CASSMGTSGRSSLETQYF. Written as DNA, the CDR3 is TGTGCCAGTAGTATGGGGACTAGCGGGCGCAGTTCTTTGGAGACCCAGTACTTC.